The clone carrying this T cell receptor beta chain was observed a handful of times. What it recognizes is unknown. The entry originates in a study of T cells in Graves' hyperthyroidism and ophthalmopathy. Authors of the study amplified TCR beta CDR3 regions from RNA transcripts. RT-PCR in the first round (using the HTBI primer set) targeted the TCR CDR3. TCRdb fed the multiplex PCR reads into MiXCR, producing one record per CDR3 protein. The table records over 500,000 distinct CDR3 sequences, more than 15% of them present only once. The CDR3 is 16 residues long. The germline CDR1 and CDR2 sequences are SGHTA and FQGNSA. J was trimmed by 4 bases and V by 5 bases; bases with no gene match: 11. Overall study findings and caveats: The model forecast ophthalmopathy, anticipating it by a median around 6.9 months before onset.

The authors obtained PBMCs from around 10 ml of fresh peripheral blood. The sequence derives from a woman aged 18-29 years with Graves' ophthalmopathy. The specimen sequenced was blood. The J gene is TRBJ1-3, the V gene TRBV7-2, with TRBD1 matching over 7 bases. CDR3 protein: CASSTRTGGFGNTIYF. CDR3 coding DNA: TGTGCCAGCAGCACTCGGACAGGCGGCTTCGGAAACACCATATATTTT.